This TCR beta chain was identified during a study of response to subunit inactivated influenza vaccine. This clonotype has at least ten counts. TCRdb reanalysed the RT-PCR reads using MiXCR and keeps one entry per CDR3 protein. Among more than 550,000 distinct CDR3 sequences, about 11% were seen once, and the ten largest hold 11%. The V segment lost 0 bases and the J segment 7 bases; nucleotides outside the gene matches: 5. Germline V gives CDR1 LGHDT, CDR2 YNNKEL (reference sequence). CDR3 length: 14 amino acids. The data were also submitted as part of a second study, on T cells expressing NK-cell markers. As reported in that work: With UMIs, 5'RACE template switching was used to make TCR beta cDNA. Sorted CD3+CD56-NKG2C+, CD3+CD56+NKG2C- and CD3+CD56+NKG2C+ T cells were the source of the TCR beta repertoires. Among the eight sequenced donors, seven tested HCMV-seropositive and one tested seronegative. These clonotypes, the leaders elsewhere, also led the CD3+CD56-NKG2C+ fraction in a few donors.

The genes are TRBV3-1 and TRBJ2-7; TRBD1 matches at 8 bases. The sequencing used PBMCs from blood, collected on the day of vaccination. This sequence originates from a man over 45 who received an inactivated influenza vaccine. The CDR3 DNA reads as TGTGCCAGCAGCCAAGATTCGGACAGGGCGGAGCAGTACTTC. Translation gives CASSQDSDRAEQYF.